The present T cell receptor (beta chain) was sequenced within a study of OX40 agonist ivuxolimab in advanced cancers. Study as a whole: Patients' therapy was ivuxolimab, an antibody that acts as an agonist of OX40 (CD134).

V lost 5 bases, J lost 1 base, and 11 bases lay in between. CDR1 LNHDA and CDR2 SQIVND come from the germline V gene (reference sequence). The CDR3 has 15 residues. Method: immunoSEQ multiplex PCR; TCRdb's copy keeps in-frame clones and lacks some. The profile covers tens of thousands of clones, with more than 75% appearing a single time and roughly 2.5% taken by the ten largest. The TCR originated in an adult with an advanced solid tumor such as melanoma, head and neck, liver or kidney cancer. The chain has TRBV19 and TRBJ2-2, with D possibly being TRBD1 (6 bases). The source material was CD4+ or CD8+ T cells sorted from blood, sampled in a trial of the OX40 agonist ivuxolimab. The CDR3: CASSPRGGNTGELFF. In nucleotides, the CDR3 is TGTGCCAGTAGTCCCAGGGGCGGGAACACCGGGGAGCTGTTTTTT.